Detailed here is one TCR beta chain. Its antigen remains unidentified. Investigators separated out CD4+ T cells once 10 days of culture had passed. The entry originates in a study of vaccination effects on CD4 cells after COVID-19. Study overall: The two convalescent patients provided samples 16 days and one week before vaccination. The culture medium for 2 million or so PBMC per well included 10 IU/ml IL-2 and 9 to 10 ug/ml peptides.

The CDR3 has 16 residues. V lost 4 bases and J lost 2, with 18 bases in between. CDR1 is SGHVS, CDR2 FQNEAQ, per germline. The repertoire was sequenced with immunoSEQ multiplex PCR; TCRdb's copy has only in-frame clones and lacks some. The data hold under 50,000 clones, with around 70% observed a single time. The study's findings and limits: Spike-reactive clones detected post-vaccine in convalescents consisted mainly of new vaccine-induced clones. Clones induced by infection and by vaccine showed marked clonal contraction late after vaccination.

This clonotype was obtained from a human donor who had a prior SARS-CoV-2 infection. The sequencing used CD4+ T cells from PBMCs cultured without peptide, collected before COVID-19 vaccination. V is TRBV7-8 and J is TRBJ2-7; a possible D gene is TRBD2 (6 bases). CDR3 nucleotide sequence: TGTGCCAGCAGCTCGTCTAGACTAGTTGGGACCTACGAGCAGTACTTC. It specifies CASSSSRLVGTYEQYF.